This TCR beta chain was sequenced for a study of T-cell reconstitution after alpha-beta-depleted transplantation in children. The V end was cut by 7 bases, the J end by 5 bases, with 11 bases between. Germline values: CDR1 SEHNR, CDR2 FQNEAQ (reference sequence). The CDR3 loop spans 12 amino acids. Unique molecular identifiers featured in how the TCRbeta library was prepared. MiXCR, applied by TCRdb to the PCR reads, yields one record per CDR3 protein. This sample has over 70,000 distinct CDR3 sequences, with about 8% found just once. V and J are TRBV7-9 and TRBJ1-2, with no clear D. This TCR was recovered from a human donor who donated a stem cell graft to a child with congenital amegakaryocytic thrombocytopenia. The starting material was PBMCs from the stem cell graft donor, obtained from the stem cell graft. For the CDR3, the DNA is TGTGCCAGCACCCCGACGGAATATGGCTACACCTTC. It codes for CASTPTEYGYTF.